The 28 T cell receptor beta chains below come from one sample, sequenced in a study of CD8+CD57+ T cells in acquired aplastic anemia. Profiles of TCR beta VDJ and CDR3 were generated from a genomic DNA template. From the reads, TCRdb called clonotypes with MiXCR, one entry per CDR3 protein. The sample lists hundreds of thousands of distinct CDR3 sequences, just under 70% occurring once. Material: sorted CD4+, CD8+, or CD8+CD57+ T cells (not recorded which) from PBMCs. The receptors come from a human donor in good health, serving as a control.

This clonotype was counted a single time. V gene TRBV5-4 combines with J gene TRBJ1-1; the match to TRBD1 covers 10 bases. CDR3 size: 15 residues. The germline CDR1 and CDR2 sequences are SGHNT and YYREEE (reference sequence). V trimming: 0 bases; J trimming: 3 bases; junction bases outside the gene matches: 2. CDR3 loop: CASSLVGQGYTEAFF. In DNA, the CDR3 is TGTGCCAGCAGCTTGGTGGGACAGGGGTACACTGAAGCTTTCTTT.

This clonotype was seen repeatedly, ten times or more. The CDR3 coding sequence is TGTGCCTGGAATGGCAGGGGACGCACAGATACGCAGTATTTT. It translates to CAWNGRGRTDTQYF. V usage is TRBV30 and J usage is TRBJ2-3; perhaps TRBD1 as D (6 bases). Germline assignment: CDR1 GTSNPN and CDR2 SVGIG (reference sequence). CDR3 size: 14 residues. The germline V and J ends were trimmed by 4 bases and 1 base, with 12 bases remaining between them. Full variable domain (remainder filled in from reference TRBV30 and TRBJ2-3): SQTIHQWPATLVQPVGSPLSLECTVEGTSNPNLYWYRQAAGRGLQLLFYSVGIGQISSEVPQNLSASRPQDRQFILSSKKLLLSDSGFYLCAWNGRGRTDTQYFGPGTRLTVL.

V and J are TRBV6-2 or TRBV6-3 and TRBJ2-3, with 7 bases identical to TRBD2. In germline, CDR1 is MNHEY, CDR2 SVGEGT. The CDR3 has 19 amino acids. The trim removed 6 bases at V and 2 bases at J, leaving 20 bases unmatched. The CDR3 reads CASSESQRLAKTSTDTQYF. The CDR3 bases are TGTGCCAGCAGCGAATCCCAAAGACTAGCTAAGACCTCCACAGATACGCAGTATTTT.

This clonotype showed up many times. This chain joins TRBV27 and TRBJ1-5, with D perhaps matching TRBD1 (5 bases). There are 17 residues in the CDR3. Per germline, CDR1 MNHEY and CDR2 SMNVEV (reference sequence). The V end was cut by 5 bases, the J end by 5 bases, with 22 bases between. The CDR3 protein is CASSREPGTVIDQPQHF. The CDR3 bases are TGTGCCAGCAGTCGCGAACCCGGGACGGTGATTGATCAGCCCCAGCATTTT.

In the case of this clonotype: Since the CDR3 does not end with the conserved phenylalanine or tryptophan, this likely comes from a read error. No DNA is shown, since the ends of the CDR3 on it are uncertain; the CDR3 is the one TCRdb lists. The chain couples TRBV7-6 to TRBJ2-1; the table's D call of TRBD1 was not tested on the DNA. The CDR3 length equals 13 residues, ends included. The germline gives CDR1 SGHVS, CDR2 FNYEAQ. This CDR3 is CASSPGGIVHPST.

This clonotype was counted ten times or more. V usage is TRBV7-3 and J usage is TRBJ1-1; D might be TRBD1 (6 bases). In germline, CDR1 is SGHTA, CDR2 FQGTGA. This CDR3 contains 14 residues. Trimming left V 5 bases short and J 3 bases short, with 13 bases between. The CDR3 sequence: CASSRQAGDTEAFF. CDR3 DNA: TGTGCCAGCAGCCGCCAGGCAGGGGACACTGAAGCTTTCTTT. The complete variable domain, with remaining parts taken from reference TRBV7-3 and TRBJ1-1, reads GAGVSQTPSNKVTEKGKYVELRCDPISGHTALYWYRQSLGQGPEFLIYFQGTGAADDSGLPNDRFFAVRPEGSVSTLKIQRTERGDSAVYLCASSRQAGDTEAFFGQGTRLTVV.

A note on this clonotype: At one end the junction does not follow the germline gene, possibly because of a read error. V gene TRBV5-1 combines with J gene TRBJ2-6; tentatively, D is TRBD1 (5 bases). This CDR3 comprises 15 residues. CDR1 and CDR2 (germline): SGHRS, YFSETQ. CDR3 nucleotides: TGTGCCAGCAGCTTGGTGCAGGGTGGGACCAACGTCCTGACTTTC. Protein product: CASSLVQGGTNVLTF.

The chain recombines TRBV4-2 with TRBJ2-5; TRBD2 agrees at 9 bases. There are 17 residues in the CDR3. V shed 0 bases, J shed 0 bases, and the junction held 5 bases outside the gene matches. Germline V lookup: CDR1 LGHNA, CDR2 YNFKEQ. CDR3 protein: CASSQDPSGAYQETQYF. In DNA form, the CDR3 reads TGTGCCAGCAGCCAAGACCCTAGCGGGGCGTACCAAGAGACCCAGTACTTC.

This clonotype showed up many times. The junction shows a germline mismatch at one end, possibly a read error. The rearrangement uses TRBV11-2 and TRBJ1-2; D is unresolved. CDR3 length equals 13 residues. Looked up from germline, CDR1 is SGHAT and CDR2 is FQNNGV. This CDR3 reads CASSLAMLGGYTF. Written as DNA, the CDR3 is TGTGCCAGCAGTTTAGCGATGTTAGGTGGCTACACCTTC.

This clonotype was recorded many times. The gene calls are TRBV2 and TRBJ2-1; D gene uncertain. The germline V gene encodes CDR1 SNHLY and CDR2 FYNNEI. Trimming cost V 4 bases and J 9 bases, with 10 bases left between them. CDR3 length equals 12 residues. DNA of the CDR3: TGTGCCAGCAGTGCCTCCGGTGGTGAGCAGTTCTTC. Residues: CASSASGGEQFF.

The chain recombines TRBV9 with TRBJ1-6; D gene ambiguous. Germline assignment: CDR1 SGDLS and CDR2 YYNGEE. Trimming shortened V by 6 bases and J by 7 bases, and 14 bases separated the two germline ends. The CDR3 has 14 residues. The DNA of the CDR3 is TGTGCCAGCATTCAAAGCGGTCCGAATTCACCCCTCCACTTT. The encoded protein is CASIQSGPNSPLHF. Drawing the rest from reference TRBV9 and TRBJ1-6, the complete variable domain is DSGVTQTPKHLITATGQRVTLRCSPRSGDLSVYWYQQSLDQGLQFLIQYYNGEERAKGNILERFSAQQFPDLHSELNLSSLELGDSALYFCASIQSGPNSPLHFGNGTRLTVT.

This clonotype is a singleton in its sample. This CDR3 fails to terminate in the conserved phenylalanine or tryptophan, so it likely reflects a read error. The genes are TRBV29-1 and TRBJ1-1, with TRBD1 as a possible D gene (5 bases). The CDR3 runs 14 residues. The germline V gene encodes CDR1 SQVTM and CDR2 ANQGSEA. The CDR3 loop reads CSVRPTAINTQAFV. For the CDR3, the DNA is TGCAGCGTCCGACCGACAGCTATCAACACTCAAGCTTTCGTG.

The table lists this clonotype with a few counts. This likely comes from a read error, as the CDR3 has no conserved phenylalanine or tryptophan at its end. The DNA is omitted, as the CDR3 cannot be located on it reliably, and the CDR3 follows TCRdb's listing. The gene calls are TRBV3-1 and TRBJ2-7; TRBD1 is the table's D call, not checked against the DNA. Germline V CDR1 and CDR2: LGHDT, YNNKEL (reference sequence). Both ends counted, the CDR3 spans 11 residues. The CDR3 loop is CASSPGDRGFP.

On this clonotype: Mismatch with germline at one junction end may stem from a read error. The rearrangement uses TRBV5-1 and TRBJ2-1; 14 bases agree with TRBD2. Germline V lookup: CDR1 SGHRS, CDR2 YFSETQ. This CDR3 has 16 residues. CDR3 region: CATEGTSGGRDNEQFF. CDR3 bases: TGTGCCACCGAAGGGACTAGCGGGGGACGGGACAATGAGCAGTTCTTC.

This chain connects TRBV7-3 to TRBJ2-3; the D gene is possibly TRBD1 (7 bases). Germline loops: CDR1 SGHTA, CDR2 FQGTGA. V was cut by 8 bases and J by 11 bases, with 23 bases left in between. The CDR3 has 14 residues. As DNA, the CDR3 is TGTGCCAGCCCCAGGGGGGTGAGCACAGAGCAGCAGTATTTT. This translates into CASPRGVSTEQQYF. Combining the CDR3 with reference TRBV7-3 and TRBJ2-3 gives the whole variable domain GAGVSQTPSNKVTEKGKYVELRCDPISGHTALYWYRQSLGQGPEFLIYFQGTGAADDSGLPNDRFFAVRPEGSVSTLKIQRTERGDSAVYLCASPRGVSTEQQYFGPGTRLTVL.

The sample holds one count of this clonotype. One end of the junction varies from germline; a read error may be responsible. This chain connects TRBV20-1 to TRBJ1-2; possible D gene TRBD1, 6 bases. The CDR3 length is 11 residues. The germline V gene has CDR1 DFQATT and CDR2 SNEGSKA (reference sequence). CDR3: CSARTAAAKTF. The CDR3 coding sequence is TGCAGCGCTAGGACAGCTGCAGCCAAAACCTTC.

The genes are TRBV20-1 and TRBJ1-2; 9 bases match TRBD1. The CDR3 is 15 amino acids. Germline V gene sequence: CDR1 DFQATT, CDR2 SNEGSKA (reference sequence). The V gene end was trimmed by 4 bases and the J gene end by 7 bases; junction bases not matched to a gene: 13. CDR3 in DNA: TGCAGTGCTACGGACAAGGGACAGGGAGGGGGTGGCTACACCTTC. It specifies CSATDKGQGGGGYTF.

The chain employs TRBV7-9 and TRBJ2-7; no clear D. Trimming removed 10 bases from V and 11 bases from J, with 27 bases in between. Per the germline V gene, CDR1 is SEHNR and CDR2 is FQNEAQ (reference sequence). The CDR3 runs 14 residues. Here the CDR3 reads CATSGESDAFVEYF. The CDR3 coding sequence is TGTGCCACCAGTGGAGAGAGCGACGCCTTCGTGGAGTACTTC.

This clonotype was counted many times. CDR3 in amino acids: CASKTEDTLNNVLTF. CDR3 DNA sequence: TGCGCCAGCAAGACCGAAGACACGCTGAACAACGTCCTGACTTTC. The chain employs TRBV4-1 and TRBJ2-6; unclear D gene. The V end was cut by 7 bases, the J end by 9 bases, with 19 bases between. This CDR3 has 15 residues. The germline V gene has CDR1 MGHRA and CDR2 YSYEKL.

This clonotype has just one count. The chain joins TRBV5-1 to TRBJ1-5, with D tentatively TRBD1 (6 bases). Germline V gene data show CDR1 as SGHRS and CDR2 as YFSETQ. V was trimmed by 4 bases and J by 11 bases, leaving 22 bases between them. The length of the CDR3 is 15 residues. The CDR3: CASSTGGGRRETQHF. The CDR3 region has the DNA TGCGCCAGCAGCACGGGGGGCGGGAGGCGAGAGACCCAGCATTTT.

V is TRBV20-1 and J is TRBJ1-1; D is perhaps TRBD1 (5 bases). CDR1 is DFQATT and CDR2 is SNEGSKA in the germline V gene (reference sequence). Trimming pared 6 bases from V and 3 bases from J, leaving 17 bases between. The CDR3 has 14 residues. CDR3 DNA: TGCAGTGCCACGGACGGACACTACGACACTGAAGCTTTCTTT. Amino acid sequence: CSATDGHYDTEAFF.

The V call is TRBV11-2, the J call TRBJ2-5, with 8 bases lining up with TRBD2. The ends lost 10 bases at V and 6 bases at J; junction bases unmatched: 10. The CDR3 covers 13 residues. CDR1 and CDR2 from the germline V gene are SGHAT and FQNNGV. CDR3 sequence (DNA): TGTGCCACCTCAATAGCGGGGCAGAAGACCCAGTACTTC. It specifies CATSIAGQKTQYF.

This chain joins TRBV11-3 and TRBJ2-1, with D possibly matching TRBD2 (6 bases). The germline V gene encodes CDR1 SGHNT and CDR2 YENEEA. The CDR3 extends over 13 amino acids. Trimming left V 8 bases short and J 10 bases short, with 18 bases between. The CDR3: CASLNRGSGEQFF. CDR3 sequence (DNA): TGTGCCAGCCTAAACCGGGGCAGCGGGGAGCAGTTCTTC.

This clonotype came up once. The chain has TRBV12-3 or TRBV12-4 and TRBJ1-1; possibly TRBD1 for D (6 bases). This CDR3 comprises 14 residues. Trimming stripped 3 bases from V and 3 bases from J, with 11 bases between. The CDR3, as DNA: TGTGCCAGCAGTTTTACTCAGGGGTACACTGAAGCTTTCTTT. It specifies CASSFTQGYTEAFF.

This rearrangement joins TRBV2 to TRBJ1-2; D gene ambiguous. The CDR3 runs 13 residues. V gave up 6 bases and J gave up 5 bases, with 13 bases separating them. Germline CDR1 is SNHLY and CDR2 is FYNNEI. CDR3 bases: TGTGCCAGCAGCCACTCCGTTAGGTATGGCTACACCTTC. It yields the protein CASSHSVRYGYTF.

On this clonotype: The conserved phenylalanine or tryptophan is not found at the CDR3 terminus, so this likely reflects a read error. This chain uses TRBV2 with TRBJ1-1; no firm D call. The CDR3 is 14 residues long. V lost 6 bases and J 3 bases, leaving 14 bases between the germline ends. From germline, CDR1 is SNHLY and CDR2 FYNNEI. The DNA of the CDR3 is TGTGCCAGCAGCTTGAGCCCGATGCACACTGAAGCTTTCTTG. Amino acid sequence: CASSLSPMHTEAFL.

The rearrangement joins TRBV19 to TRBJ1-2; the match to TRBD1 covers 7 bases. V shed 5 bases, J shed 10 bases, and the junction held 7 bases outside the gene matches. This CDR3 region has 12 residues. CDR1 is LNHDA and CDR2 is SQIVND in the germline V gene (reference sequence). The CDR3 loop is CASSLSGGVYTF. The CDR3 nucleotides read TGTGCCAGTAGTTTATCAGGGGGTGTCTACACCTTC. Drawing the rest from reference TRBV19 and TRBJ1-2, the complete variable domain is DGGITQSPKYLFRKEGQNVTLSCEQNLNHDAMYWYRQDPGQGLRLIYYSQIVNDFQKGDIAEGYSVSREKKESFPLTVTSAQKNPTAFYLCASSLSGGVYTFGSGTRLTVV.

In its sample, this clonotype was seen many times. This sequence joins TRBV2 and TRBJ2-7, with 7 bases identical to TRBD1. Germline V gives CDR1 SNHLY, CDR2 FYNNEI. Losses at the gene ends were 6 bases for V and 0 bases for J; bases not matched to a gene: 5. This CDR3 has 14 residues. The CDR3: CASRGQSSSYEQYF. The CDR3 DNA reads as TGTGCCAGCAGGGGACAGTCGAGCTCCTACGAGCAGTACTTC.